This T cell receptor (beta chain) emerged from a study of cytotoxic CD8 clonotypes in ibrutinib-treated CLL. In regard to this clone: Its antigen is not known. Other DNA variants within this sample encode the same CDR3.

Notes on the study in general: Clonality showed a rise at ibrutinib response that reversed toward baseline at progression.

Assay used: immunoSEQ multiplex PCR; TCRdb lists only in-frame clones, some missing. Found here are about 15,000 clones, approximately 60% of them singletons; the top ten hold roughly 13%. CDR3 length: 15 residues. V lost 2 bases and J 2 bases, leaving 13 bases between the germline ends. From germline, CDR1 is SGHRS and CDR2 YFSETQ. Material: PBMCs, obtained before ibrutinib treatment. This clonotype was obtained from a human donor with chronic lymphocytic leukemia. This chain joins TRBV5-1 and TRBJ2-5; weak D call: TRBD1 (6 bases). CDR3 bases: TGCGCCAGCAGCTTATCGGGACAATTACAAGAGACCCAGTACTTC. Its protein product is CASSLSGQLQETQYF.